The 5 T cell receptor beta chains presented below share a single source sample, sequenced in a study of T-cell memory formation after mild COVID-19. MiXCR, applied by TCRdb to the 5' RACE reads, yields one record per CDR3 protein. The table shows 150,000 to 200,000 distinct CDR3 sequences, with about 9.9% occurring only once. Sequenced sample: PBMCs or a T cell subset sorted from them (not recorded which). Receptors were obtained from a man younger than 35 who had mild COVID-19 (a few samples of this study predate the infection). Cell type and time point are not known.

This clonotype was seen a few times. V gene TRBV27 combines with J gene TRBJ1-2; no reliable D call. This CDR3 region has 16 residues. Germline V gene sequence: CDR1 MNHEY, CDR2 SMNVEV (reference sequence). V lost 5 bases, J lost 8 bases, and 24 bases lay in between. The CDR3 region is CASSPTGGRRRLGYTF. The CDR3 nucleotides are TGTGCCAGCAGTCCGACTGGAGGACGTAGACGTTTGGGCTACACCTTC.

This clonotype was counted at least ten times. The chain carries TRBV12-3 or TRBV12-4 and TRBJ2-3, with D perhaps matching TRBD1 (8 bases). V was clipped by 6 bases and J by 8 bases, with 15 bases between them. This CDR3 comprises 13 residues. CDR3 sequence (DNA): TGTGCCAGCAGAACAGGGGGGGGGCTTACGCAGTATTTT. It codes for CASRTGGGLTQYF.

This clonotype was recorded a few times. This chain uses TRBV5-5 with TRBJ2-7, with unresolved D. V dropped 1 base and J dropped 0 bases, with 14 bases sitting between them. Germline loops: CDR1 SGHKS, CDR2 YYEKEE (reference sequence). The CDR3 extends over 16 amino acids. The CDR3 loop reads CASSLWVHPSSYEQYV. In nucleotides, the CDR3 is TGTGCCAGCAGCTTGTGGGTCCACCCAAGCTCCTACGAGCAGTACGTC.

The chain uses TRBV5-4 and TRBJ2-7; maybe TRBD2 (6 bases). Trimming took 4 bases from V and 0 from J, leaving 11 bases between them. Germline assignment: CDR1 SGHNT and CDR2 YYREEE (reference sequence). The CDR3 runs to 14 residues. The CDR3: CASSLDGSSYEQYV. As DNA, the CDR3 is TGTGCCAGCAGCCTGGACGGGAGCTCCTACGAGCAGTACGTC.

This clonotype showed up just a few times. The V gene is TRBV20-1, the J gene TRBJ1-2; D perhaps matches TRBD1 (5 bases). V was cut by 8 bases and J by 4 bases, with 14 bases left in between. The CDR3 has 12 residues. Germline V CDR1 and CDR2: DFQATT, SNEGSKA (reference sequence). CDR3 in amino acids: CSIRRGFYGYTF. The CDR3 nucleotides are TGCAGTATTCGAAGGGGTTTCTATGGCTACACCTTC.